This T cell receptor beta chain comes out of a study of PD-1 blockade in classical Hodgkin lymphoma. Points from the study as a whole: Repertoire differences lack defined causes, possibly disease activity or prior therapy.

To note about this clone: Its target is not known.

Each patient's relapse followed autologous stem cell transplantation, and brentuximab vedotin exposure varied. Sequencing used immunoSEQ multiplex PCR; TCRdb keeps in-frame clones, though not all of them. The data hold over 20,000 clones, with more than 75% observed a single time. Germline CDR1 reads ENHRY; CDR2 reads SYGVKD. The V and J ends lost 6 bases and 3 bases respectively, with 17 bases between them. The CDR3 covers 15 residues. J is TRBJ1-1 and V is TRBV10-3, with D possibly TRBD1 on 6 matching bases. The material sequenced was peripheral blood mononuclear cells (PBMCs), taken at baseline. The source is a human donor with classical Hodgkin lymphoma. The CDR3 here is CAIRAEQGRYTEAFF. CDR3 nucleotides: TGTGCCATCAGGGCAGAACAGGGCCGCTACACTGAAGCTTTCTTT.